These 10 T cell receptor beta chains were sequenced from one sample in a study of shared clonotypes between healthy human individuals (TCRdb year 2020). Library preparation used the immunoSEQ multiplex PCR assay. The table was pulled from immuneACCESS by TCRdb, which kept in-frame rearrangements only. Such tables lose some clones; where checked, under half of the loss comes from unresolved V genes, and the rest has no known cause. This sample has hundreds of thousands of clones in its table, and approximately 96% of those were observed once. Jointly, the top ten make up 0.11% of the sample. CD8 naive samples consisted of CD45RO-negative cells that were positively selected for CCR7, yielding a CD45RA+CCR7+ population without TemRA cells. What was sequenced was naive CD8+ T cells sorted from blood. Per the publication, the cell subset or site label means: CD45RA+CCR7+. The origin of the receptors is a woman in her twenties or thirties in good health.

The J gene is TRBJ2-1, the V gene TRBV27; 7 bases fit TRBD1. The CDR3 consists of 12 residues. Trimming at V came to 10 bases and at J to 9 bases, leaving 9 bases not matched to a gene. CDR1 and CDR2 (germline): MNHEY, SMNVEV (reference sequence). CDR3 sequence reads: CATRTGGSEQFF. DNA of the CDR3: TGTGCCACAAGGACAGGTGGGTCTGAGCAGTTCTTC.

The J gene is TRBJ2-1, the V gene TRBV19, with unresolved D. This CDR3 is built from 13 residues. The germline gives CDR1 LNHDA, CDR2 SQIVND (reference sequence). Between the trimmed V and J ends, which lost 5 bases and 5 bases, there was a span of 10 bases. The CDR3 loop reads CASSPDLNNEQFF. The CDR3 DNA follows: TGTGCCAGTAGTCCGGACCTTAACAATGAGCAGTTCTTC.

The chain links TRBV28 to TRBJ2-7; 9 bases are shared with TRBD1. Germline CDR1 MDHEN, CDR2 SYDVKM. CDR3 length: 14 amino acids. The V and J ends lost 6 bases and 1 base, in that order; junction bases with no gene match: 4. CDR3 DNA sequence: TGTGCCAGCAGCTACAGGGGGCCGTCCTACGAGCAGTACTTC. Protein: CASSYRGPSYEQYF.

This rearrangement joins TRBV5-6 to TRBJ2-7; D uncertain. The CDR3 runs 13 residues. Germline CDR1 is SGHDT and CDR2 is YYEEEE. The ends were cut back, 0 bases at V and 0 bases at J, with 4 bases in the middle. The CDR3 here is CASSLENSYEQYF. The DNA of the CDR3 is TGTGCCAGCAGCTTGGAAAACTCCTACGAGCAGTACTTC.

The chain couples TRBV28 to TRBJ2-7, with D perhaps TRBD1 or TRBD2 (6 bases each). Germline CDR1 MDHEN, CDR2 SYDVKM. The V gene lost 6 bases and the J gene lost 4 bases, with 16 bases spanning the gap. The CDR3 spans 14 residues. The CDR3 spells CASSTGAEIYEQYF. The CDR3 DNA sequence: TGTGCCAGCAGCACGGGGGCCGAGATATACGAGCAGTACTTC.

The chain links TRBV10-3 to TRBJ2-3; D assignment may be TRBD1 or TRBD2 (5 bases each). This CDR3 is built from 12 residues. V was clipped by 10 bases and J by 3 bases, with 11 bases between them. Germline V gene lookup returns CDR1 ENHRY and CDR2 SYGVKD. The CDR3 DNA reads TGTGCCACTCTAGAGGGGACAGATACGCAGTATTTT. Protein sequence: CATLEGTDTQYF.

This clone was seen a few times. This chain joins TRBV5-8 and TRBJ2-5; weak D call: TRBD2 (5 bases). CDR3 length: 13 residues. The germline V gene encodes CDR1 SGHTS and CDR2 YDEGEE. V lost 0 bases and J lost 3, with 6 bases in between. The CDR3 reads CASSLDGEETQYF. CDR3 bases: TGTGCCAGCAGCTTGGACGGGGAAGAGACCCAGTACTTC.

The V gene is TRBV5-1, the J gene TRBJ2-7; 12 bases agree with TRBD2. The CDR3 is 15 residues long. Germline loops: CDR1 SGHRS, CDR2 YFSETQ. The V and J ends lost 5 bases and 6 bases, in that order; junction bases with no gene match: 9. CDR3 nucleotides: TGCGCCAGCAGTTTCCCGACTAGCGGGAGTCCCGAGCAGTACTTC. Encoded protein: CASSFPTSGSPEQYF.

A single count supports this clone. The J gene is TRBJ2-7, the V gene TRBV27; D unresolved. In germline, CDR1 is MNHEY, CDR2 SMNVEV (reference sequence). The CDR3 extends over 14 amino acids. V was pared by 8 bases and J by 1 base, with 15 bases between. The CDR3 DNA reads TGTGCCAGCTCCTCCCACCTCCTGTCCTACGAGCAGTACTTC. It translates to CASSSHLLSYEQYF.

The V gene is TRBV9, the J gene TRBJ2-2; D ambiguous. The CDR3 covers 13 residues. Germline V gene sequence: CDR1 SGDLS, CDR2 YYNGEE. The V gene lost 0 bases and the J gene lost 7 bases, with 7 bases spanning the gap. CDR3 region: CASSVEGVGELFF. CDR3 nucleotides: TGTGCCAGCAGCGTAGAAGGAGTCGGGGAGCTGTTTTTT.